This T cell receptor (beta chain) was identified during a study of PD-L1 blockade in urothelial cancer. Overall study findings and caveats: A below-median TCR clonality in blood before treatment predicted better survival.

The protocol was immunoSEQ multiplex PCR, while the TCRdb copy is restricted to in-frame clones and leaves out a portion. The sample consists of about 69,000 clones, 70% to 90% of them appearing once. As concerns this clone: Its matching antigen is unknown.

CDR3 length equals 14 residues. The trim removed 8 bases at V and 8 bases at J, leaving 8 bases unmatched. CDR1 is ENHRY and CDR2 is SYGVKD in the germline V gene. The receptor's source is a man in his fifties or sixties with urothelial cancer. This sample comprised PBMCs, obtained around atezolizumab (anti-PD-L1) treatment. J is TRBJ2-1 and V is TRBV10-3, with 11 bases identical to TRBD1. The DNA for the CDR3 is TGTGCCATCTGTCCGGGACAGGGGGTGGATGAGCAGTTCTTC. Protein sequence: CAICPGQGVDEQFF.